Reported below is one T cell receptor beta chain. What it binds is not known. The assay was immunoSEQ multiplex PCR, and TCRdb's table has in-frame clones only and misses some. The profile shows more than 7,500 clones, roughly 91% of them singletons. Per germline, CDR1 SQVTM and CDR2 ANQGSEA. This CDR3 is 11 amino acids long. Trimming cost V 4 bases and J 5 bases, with 9 bases left between them. The data were taken from a study of chemoradiotherapy in HPV16-positive cancers. Turning to the study itself: Functional T-cell assays on two HPV16-positive patients' cells defined candidate HPV-specific clones and common TCR motifs. Study observations and caveats: The functional HPV-specific definition rests on just two HPV16-positive patients. HPV-responsive T-cell expansion during chemoradiotherapy was linked to improved recurrence-free survival in HPV16-positive patients. Candidate HPV-specific clones and E7-related TCR motifs grew in tumor during treatment.

The TCR sequence derives from a human donor with HPV-associated anogenital cancer. This sample comprised blood, obtained from a patient who underwent chemoradiotherapy. The chain employs TRBV29-1 and TRBJ2-7; no clear D. CDR3 sequence reads: CSVVNTHEQYF. The CDR3, as DNA: TGCAGCGTTGTTAATACGCACGAGCAGTACTTC.